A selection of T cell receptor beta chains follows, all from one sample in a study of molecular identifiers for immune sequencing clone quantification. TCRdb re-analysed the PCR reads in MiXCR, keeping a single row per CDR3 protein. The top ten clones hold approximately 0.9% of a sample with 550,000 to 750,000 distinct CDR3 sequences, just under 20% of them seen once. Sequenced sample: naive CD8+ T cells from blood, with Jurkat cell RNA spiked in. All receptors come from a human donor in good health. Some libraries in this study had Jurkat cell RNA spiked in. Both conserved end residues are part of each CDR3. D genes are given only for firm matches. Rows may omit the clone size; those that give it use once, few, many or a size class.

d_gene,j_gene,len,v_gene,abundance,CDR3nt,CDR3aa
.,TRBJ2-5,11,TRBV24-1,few,TGTGCCACCAGTCACGAAGAGACCCAGTACTTC,CATSHEETQYF
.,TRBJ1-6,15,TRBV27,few,TGTGCCAGCAGTTTGCTCCTAGGGGTAGATTCACCCCTCCACTTT,CASSLLLGVDSPLHF
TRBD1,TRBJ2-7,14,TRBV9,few,TGTGCCAGCAGCGAGGGACAGGGGTTCGACGAGCAGTACTTC,CASSEGQGFDEQYF
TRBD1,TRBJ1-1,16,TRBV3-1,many,TGTGCCAGCAGCCTAACCGGGACAGGGGACAACACTGAAGCTTTCTTT,CASSLTGTGDNTEAFF
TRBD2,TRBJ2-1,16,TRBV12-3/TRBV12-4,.,TGTGCCAGCAGAGATCCTAGCGGGGGGGCCGAAAATGAGCAGTTCTTC,CASRDPSGGAENEQFF
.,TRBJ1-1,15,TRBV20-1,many,TGCAGTGCTATATTCTACAGGGAGCTGAACACTGAAGCTTTCTTT,CSAIFYRELNTEAFF
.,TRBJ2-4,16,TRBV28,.,TGTGCCAGCAGTTCGAACCTACAGGGACGTAGAAACACTCAGTACTTC,CASSSNLQGRRNTQYF
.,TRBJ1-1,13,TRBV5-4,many,TGTGCCAGCAGCTTGGGTCCCGAGCCTGAAGCTTTCTTT,CASSLGPEPEAFF
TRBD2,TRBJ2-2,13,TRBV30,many,TGTGCCTGGAGTCTAGCGGGAGCCGGGGAGCTGTTTTTT,CAWSLAGAGELFF
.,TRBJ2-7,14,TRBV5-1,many,TGCGCCAGCAGCTTGAGCCTTAAATCCTACGAGCAGTACTTC,CASSLSLKSYEQYF
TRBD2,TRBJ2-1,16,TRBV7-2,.,TGTGCCAGCAGCCACTCCTTAGCGGGGGTGGGCAATGAGCAGTTCTTC,CASSHSLAGVGNEQFF
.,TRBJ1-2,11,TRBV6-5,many,TGTGCCAGCAGTTCTATGGTTGGCTACACCTTC,CASSSMVGYTF
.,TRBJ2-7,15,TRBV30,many,TGTGCCTGGAGTGATGGGCGGTTGCTCTCCTACGAGCAGTACTTC,CAWSDGRLLSYEQYF
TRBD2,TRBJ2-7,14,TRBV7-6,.,TGTGCCAGCAGCCCCTCAGCGGGAGGCTACGAGCAGTACTTC,CASSPSAGGYEQYF
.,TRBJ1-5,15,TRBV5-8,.,TGTGCCAGCAGCCCAAATCGACAGGAGAATCAGCCCCAGCATTTT,CASSPNRQENQPQHF
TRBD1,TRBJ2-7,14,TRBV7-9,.,TGTGTCAGCAGCCATGACAGGGTAGCCTACGAGCAGTACTTC,CVSSHDRVAYEQYF
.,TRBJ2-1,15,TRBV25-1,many,TGTGCCAGCAGTGACGTCCGAAGCTCCTACAATGAGCAGTTCTTC,CASSDVRSSYNEQFF
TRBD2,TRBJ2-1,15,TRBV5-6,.,TGTGCCAGCAGCTGGGGGACTAGCGTCTACAATGAGCAGTTCTTC,CASSWGTSVYNEQFF
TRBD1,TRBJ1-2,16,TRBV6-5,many,TGTGCCAGCAGTCACCACCCGGGGACAGGGGACTATGGCTACACCTTC,CASSHHPGTGDYGYTF
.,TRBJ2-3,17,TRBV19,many,TGTGCCAGTAGTCGCGGTCGAGGGAGCTCTAGCACAGATACGCAGTATTTT,CASSRGRGSSSTDTQYF
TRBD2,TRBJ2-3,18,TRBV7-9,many,TGTGCCAGCAGCCACCCACCCAGCGGGAGCTTTTACACAGATACGCAGTATTTT,CASSHPPSGSFYTDTQYF
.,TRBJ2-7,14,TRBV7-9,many,TGTGCCAGCAGCTTAGGTGTCGGGTCCTACGAGCAGTACTTC,CASSLGVGSYEQYF
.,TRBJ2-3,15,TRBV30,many,TGTGCCTGGAGTGTACGGGGCCGGGGGTTAGATACGCAGTATTTT,CAWSVRGRGLDTQYF
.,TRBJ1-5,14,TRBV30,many,TGTGCCTGGAGTGAAGGGTATAGCAATCAGCCCCAGCATTTT,CAWSEGYSNQPQHF
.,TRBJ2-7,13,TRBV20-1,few,TGCAGTGCTAGAGAAGGGCAGCAATACGAGCAGTACTTC,CSAREGQQYEQYF
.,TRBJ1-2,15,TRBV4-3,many,TGCGCCAGCAGCCAAGATATGGGGGGTGTCTATGGCTACACCTTC,CASSQDMGGVYGYTF
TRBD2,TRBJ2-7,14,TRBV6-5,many,TGTGCCAGCGGCGGGAGCGGAGCGAACTACGAGCAGTACTTC,CASGGSGANYEQYF
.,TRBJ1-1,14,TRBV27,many,TGTGCCAGCAGTTTATCTGGGGCCCCCACTGAAGCTTTCTTT,CASSLSGAPTEAFF
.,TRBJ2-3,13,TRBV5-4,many,TGTGCCAGCAGCTGGACTGGCCCCAATACGCAGTATTTT,CASSWTGPNTQYF
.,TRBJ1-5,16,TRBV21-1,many,TGTGCCAGCAGCAAACCCCTAGGGTGGTGCAATCAGCCCCAGCATTTT,CASSKPLGWCNQPQHF
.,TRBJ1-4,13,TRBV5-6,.,TGTGCCAGCAGAGGCACGTCGGATGAAAAACTGTTTTTT,CASRGTSDEKLFF
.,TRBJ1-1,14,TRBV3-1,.,TGTGCCAGCAGCCAAATGCCCCCGGGGACTGAAGCTTTCTTT,CASSQMPPGTEAFF
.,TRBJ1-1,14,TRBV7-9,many,TGTGCCAGCAGCTTACCGTTCAGCCTCACTGAAGCTTTCTTT,CASSLPFSLTEAFF
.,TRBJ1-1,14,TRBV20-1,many,TGCAGTGTCATCGGGGGGCACATGAACACTGAAGCTTTCTTT,CSVIGGHMNTEAFF
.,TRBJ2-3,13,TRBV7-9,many,TGTGCCAGCAGCCCCCGGGGAAGAGATACGCAGTATTTT,CASSPRGRDTQYF
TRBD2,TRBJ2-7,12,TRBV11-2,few,TGTGCCAGCACCCGGGAGGCCTACGAGCAGTACTTC,CASTREAYEQYF
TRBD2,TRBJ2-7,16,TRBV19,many,TGTGCCAGTAGTACTCTAGCGGGAGATGCACCCTACGAGCAGTACTTC,CASSTLAGDAPYEQYF
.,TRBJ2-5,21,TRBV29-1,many,TGCAGCGTTGACGGGGCAGGGGGCGGAGGTAGCGGGGCTAATCCTCAAGAGACCCAGTACTTC,CSVDGAGGGGSGANPQETQYF
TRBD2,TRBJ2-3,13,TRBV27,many,TGTGCCAGCAGGAGAGGGACTATGGATACGCAGTATTTT,CASRRGTMDTQYF
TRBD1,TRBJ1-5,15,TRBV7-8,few,TGTGCCAGCAGCATAACAGGGGGAGGCTATCAGCCCCAGCATTTT,CASSITGGGYQPQHF
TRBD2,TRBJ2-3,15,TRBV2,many,TGTGCCAGCACTATAGCGGGGGGAAGGACAGATACGCAGTATTTT,CASTIAGGRTDTQYF
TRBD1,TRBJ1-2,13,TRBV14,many,TGTGCCAGCAGAGAGACAGGGAACTATGGCTACACCTTC,CASRETGNYGYTF
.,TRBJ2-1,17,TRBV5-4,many,TGTGCCAGCAGCTTGTTAGGACAGCCGACTTACTACAATGAGCAGTTCTTC,CASSLLGQPTYYNEQFF
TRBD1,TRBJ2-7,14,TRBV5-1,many,TGCGCCAGCAGATCGCAGGGACAGTACTACGAGCAGTACTTC,CASRSQGQYYEQYF
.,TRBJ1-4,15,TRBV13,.,TGTGCCAGCAGCTTAGGTAACAGGGTGGGTGAAAAACTGTTTTTT,CASSLGNRVGEKLFF
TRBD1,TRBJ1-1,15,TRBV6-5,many,TGTGCCAGCAGTCCGACAGGGTTCGGGAACACTGAAGCTTTCTTT,CASSPTGFGNTEAFF
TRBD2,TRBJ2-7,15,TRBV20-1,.,TGCAGTGCTCCGGAAGGGAGGGGATCTACTTACGAGCAGTACTTC,CSAPEGRGSTYEQYF
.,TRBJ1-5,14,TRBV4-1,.,TGCGCCAGCAGCCCGTTGAGGGGAGGGCAGCCCCAGCATTTT,CASSPLRGGQPQHF
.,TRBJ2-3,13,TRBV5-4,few,TGTGCCAGCATGGCTCCGAACACAGATACGCGGTATTTT,CASMAPNTDTRYF
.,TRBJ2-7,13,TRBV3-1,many,TGTGCCAGCAGCCAAGGCCATTTCTACGAGCAGTACTTC,CASSQGHFYEQYF
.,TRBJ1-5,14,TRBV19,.,TGTGCCAGTAGTCCCGGGACGGCGAATCAGCTCCAGCATTTT,CASSPGTANQLQHF
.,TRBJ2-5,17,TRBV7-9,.,TGTGCCAGCAGCCCCCAACCGGGACGCCTGTACCAAGAGACCCAGTACTTC,CASSPQPGRLYQETQYF
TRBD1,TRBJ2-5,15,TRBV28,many,TGTGCCAGCAGTCCCGGGACAGGGGGCCAAGAGACCCAGTACTTC,CASSPGTGGQETQYF
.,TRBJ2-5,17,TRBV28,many,TGTGCCAGCAGTCCCTTCGCGGTGGGGGCGAGTACAGAGACCCAGTACTTC,CASSPFAVGASTETQYF
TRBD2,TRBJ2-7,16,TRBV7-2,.,TGTGCCAGCAGCCGAGGGGGGCTAGCGGGAGTCTACGAGCAGTACTTC,CASSRGGLAGVYEQYF
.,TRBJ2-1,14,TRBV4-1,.,TGCGCCAGCAGCCATGGGACGGGAGACAATGAGCAGTTCTTC,CASSHGTGDNEQFF
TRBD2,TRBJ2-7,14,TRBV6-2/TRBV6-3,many,TGTGCCAGCCTCGCGGGACTAGCGGGGTACGAGCAGTACTTC,CASLAGLAGYEQYF